A selection of T cell receptor beta chains follows, all from one sample in a study of a mutant IDH1 vaccine in newly diagnosed glioma. Their specific antigens are unknown. The data were produced by immunoSEQ multiplex PCR, yet TCRdb's version contains in-frame clones alone and is incomplete. The sample lists 70,000 to 90,000 clones, 85% occurring once. The specimen was PBMCs, collected from a glioma patient whose treatment included an IDH1 peptide vaccine. All receptors derive from a man aged 25-45 years with glioma. Some clones in this sample may be carry-over from other donors' samples. Each CDR3 is given with its conserved first and last residue. D genes are given only for firm matches. A clone size is listed for some rows: how often the clone was seen (once, few, many), or a class if it is expanded.

cdr3_aa	cdr3_nt	cdr3_length	v_call	clone_size	j_call	d_call
CASSYRGGRDYGYTF	TGTGCCAGCAGTTACAGGGGTGGTAGGGACTATGGCTACACCTTC	15	TRBV6-6	.	TRBJ1-2	.
CASSQGYLGYTF	TGTGCCAGCAGCCAGGGTTACCTTGGCTACACCTTC	12	TRBV28	.	TRBJ1-2	.
CASSPRVQGAYEQYF	TGTGCCAGCTCACCACGGGTACAGGGAGCCTACGAGCAGTACTTC	15	TRBV18	.	TRBJ2-7	.
CASSLTTGGGIAGAGEQYF	TGTGCCAGCAGCCTTACAACCGGGGGCGGGATAGCGGGAGCTGGCGAGCAGTACTTC	19	TRBV7-9	.	TRBJ2-7	TRBD2
CASARTAVNEKLFF	TGTGCCAGCGCCCGGACAGCTGTTAATGAAAAACTGTTTTTT	14	TRBV6-5	few	TRBJ1-4	.
CASSLGQGSGGYTF	TGTGCCAGCAGTTTGGGCCAGGGAAGCGGTGGCTACACCTTC	14	TRBV28	.	TRBJ1-2	.
CASRGQGIVYEQYF	TGTGCCAGCAGAGGACAGGGAATAGTGTACGAGCAGTACTTC	14	TRBV6-6	.	TRBJ2-7	TRBD1
CASSARFLAGELFF	TGTGCCAGCAGTGCCCGCTTTCTAGCCGGGGAGCTGTTTTTT	14	TRBV6-1	.	TRBJ2-2	.
CASSARLAGVITDTQYF	TGTGCCAGCAGCGCGAGACTAGCGGGGGTAATCACAGATACGCAGTATTTT	17	TRBV5-5	.	TRBJ2-3	TRBD2
CASSPQQPQHF	TGTGCCAGCAGTCCCCAGCAGCCCCAGCATTTT	11	TRBV27	.	TRBJ1-5	.
CASSLGGKAEAFF	TGTGCCAGCAGCTTGGGGGGAAAGGCTGAAGCTTTCTTT	13	TRBV11-3	.	TRBJ1-1	.
CASSPGTGYEQYF	TGTGCCAGCAGTCCCGGGACAGGCTACGAGCAGTACTTC	13	TRBV27	.	TRBJ2-7	TRBD1
CASSTVAGGSIGQFF	TGTGCCAGTAGTACTGTAGCGGGAGGGAGCATTGGGCAGTTCTTC	15	TRBV19	few	TRBJ2-1	TRBD2
CASSRSAGIEDGYTF	TGTGCCAGCAGCCGCTCGGCAGGGATTGAAGATGGCTACACCTTC	15	TRBV4-2	.	TRBJ1-2	.
CASSQEIGTGDEQYF	TGCGCCAGCAGCCAGGAAATTGGGACAGGGGACGAGCAGTACTTC	15	TRBV4-3	.	TRBJ2-7	TRBD1
CASSWRGQLLNEKLFF	TGTGCCAGCAGCTGGAGGGGACAGCTATTAAATGAAAAACTGTTTTTT	16	TRBV5-8	.	TRBJ1-4	TRBD1
CARVTDHYGYTF	TGTGCCAGGGTGACAGACCACTATGGCTACACCTTC	12	TRBV5-3	once	TRBJ1-2	.
CAISGKNRTYEQYF	TGTGCCATCAGTGGAAAGAACAGGACCTACGAGCAGTACTTC	14	TRBV10-3	.	TRBJ2-7	.
CASSLTTSGQYNEQFF	TGTGCCAGCAGCCTTACGACTAGCGGGCAATACAATGAGCAGTTCTTC	16	TRBV4-2	.	TRBJ2-1	TRBD2